This T cell receptor beta chain was captured in a study of blood T cell repertoires in COVID-19. Study-wide background: From T cells, B-cell-depleted T cells, or PBMCs came the material, which was cDNA or gDNA.

Germline CDR1 SGHTA, CDR2 FQGNSA. CDR3 length: 14 residues. Trimming shortened V by 1 base and J by 10 bases, and 15 bases separated the two germline ends. Original handling: Reference gene primer amplification gave estimated nucleated cell counts. This table comes from immunoSEQ multiplex PCR, and its TCRdb copy is limited to in-frame clones, with some not included. That table furnishes V, J and clone size, whereas the DNA furnished D and trimming. The sample includes roughly 14,000 clones, about four fifths seen only once; the top ten take approximately 24%. Sequencing was done on a sample of peripheral blood. The sequence was obtained from a woman between 55 and 75 years old with acute or convalescent COVID-19. The gene calls are TRBV7-2 and TRBJ2-3; D might be TRBD2 (6 bases). The CDR3 DNA sequence: TGTGCCAGCAGCTTAGATCGGGGCGGGGATCCGCAGTATTTT. Its protein product is CASSLDRGGDPQYF.